The 26 T cell receptor beta chains below were found in one sample sequenced in a study of cytomegalovirus exposure and HLA in healthy donors. PCR involved 60 Vbeta and 13 Jbeta primers. Sequencing used immunoSEQ multiplex PCR; TCRdb keeps in-frame clones, though not all of them. The repertoire holds some 150,000 clones, with approximately 85% as singletons. The sample consisted of PBMCs. The receptors originated from a man aged 50 to 60 in good health and CMV-seropositive.

This clone was recorded once. The rearrangement joins TRBV11-3 to TRBJ2-3; 10 bases line up with TRBD2. This CDR3 has 14 amino acids. Trimming removed 4 bases from V and 6 bases from J; junction bases left unmatched: 4. Germline V lookup: CDR1 SGHNT, CDR2 YENEEA. CDR3 amino acids: CASSSSGSRDTQYF. The CDR3 DNA follows: TGTGCCAGCAGCTCTAGCGGGAGTAGGGATACGCAGTATTTT.

DNA for the CDR3: TGTGCCAGCAGCCCCCGGACAGGGAATGTCTACAATGAGCAGTTCTTC. Amino acid sequence: CASSPRTGNVYNEQFF. This chain links TRBV7-8 with TRBJ2-1; TRBD1 matches at 8 bases. Germline V CDR1 and CDR2: SGHVS, FQNEAQ. The length of the CDR3 is 16 residues. The trim removed 5 bases at V and 3 bases at J, leaving 9 bases unmatched.

The rearrangement links TRBV19 to TRBJ1-4; D remains ambiguous. This CDR3 contains 15 residues. Germline values: CDR1 LNHDA, CDR2 SQIVND (reference sequence). The V and J ends lost 1 base and 5 bases respectively, with 11 bases between them. CDR3 residues: CASSIVSGENEKLFF. The CDR3 DNA sequence: TGTGCCAGTAGTATAGTGTCCGGGGAGAATGAAAAACTGTTTTTT.

The rearrangement joins TRBV7-8 to TRBJ2-2; 11 nucleotides line up with TRBD2. V lost 1 base and J lost 3; bases outside the gene matches: 4. Germline V CDR1 and CDR2: SGHVS, FQNEAQ. The CDR3 loop spans 17 amino acids. The CDR3 bases are TGTGCCAGCAGCTTAGTGGGGACTAGCGGTCACACCGGGGAGCTGTTTTTT. Protein product: CASSLVGTSGHTGELFF.

The chain uses TRBV5-1 and TRBJ2-5; D is perhaps TRBD2 (5 bases). CDR1 SGHRS and CDR2 YFSETQ come from the germline V gene. V was pared by 0 bases and J by 1 base, with 13 bases between. The CDR3 covers 16 residues. The CDR3 spells CASSLGERTLQETQYF. The CDR3 DNA reads TGCGCCAGCAGCTTGGGGGAGCGGACCCTCCAAGAGACCCAGTACTTC.

The chain uses TRBV5-1 and TRBJ1-6; 8 bases align to TRBD1. Germline CDR1 reads SGHRS; CDR2 reads YFSETQ. The CDR3 runs to 15 residues. V lost 4 bases to trimming and J lost 4 bases; unmatched junction nucleotides: 4. For the CDR3, the DNA is TGCGCCAGCAGCCCAGGACAGGGTTATAATTCACCCCTCCACTTT. Its protein is CASSPGQGYNSPLHF.

This clone has only one observation. The rearrangement joins TRBV11-2 to TRBJ2-2, with a weak D call TRBD2 (6 bases). Germline lookup yields CDR1 SGHAT and CDR2 FQNNGV. V dropped 4 bases and J dropped 4 bases, with 19 bases sitting between them. The CDR3 has 17 residues. The chain's CDR3 is CASSSPQTGLFTGELFF. The CDR3 DNA reads TGTGCCAGCAGCTCACCTCAGACGGGACTCTTCACCGGGGAGCTGTTTTTT.

The chain carries TRBV7-9 and TRBJ1-3; D is uncertain. Germline V gene sequence: CDR1 SEHNR, CDR2 FQNEAQ (reference sequence). V was cut by 5 bases and J by 4 bases, with 6 bases left in between. The CDR3 has 12 residues. DNA of the CDR3: TGTGCCAGCAGCCCATTGGGAAACACCATATATTTT. Translating gives CASSPLGNTIYF.

The chain's CDR3 is CAISESKLGQGSYEQYF. The CDR3 coding sequence is TGTGCCATCAGTGAGTCAAAATTGGGACAGGGATCCTACGAGCAGTACTTC. The rearrangement joins TRBV10-3 to TRBJ2-7; 9 bases agree with TRBD1. V shed 0 bases and J 1 base; nucleotides not matched to a gene: 7. The CDR3 totals 17 residues. Germline V gene data show CDR1 as ENHRY and CDR2 as SYGVKD.

The chain employs TRBV5-1 and TRBJ2-1; weak D call: TRBD1 (5 bases). This CDR3 contains 13 residues. Germline CDR1 and CDR2: SGHRS and YFSETQ. V lost 4 bases to trimming and J lost 10 bases, with 15 bases between them. The CDR3 here is CASSDDSIGEQFF. The CDR3, as DNA: TGCGCCAGCAGCGACGACAGTATAGGCGAGCAGTTCTTC.

In its sample, this clone was seen a few times. The chain is built from TRBV28 and TRBJ2-7, with 13 bases matching TRBD2. The ends lost 8 bases at V and 1 base at J; junction bases unmatched: 14. The CDR3 is 18 residues long. Germline CDR1 is MDHEN and CDR2 is SYDVKM. DNA for the CDR3: TGTGCCAGCCACGCCCAGCGTAGACTAGCGGGGGGATCCTACGAGCAGTACTTC. Amino acid sequence: CASHAQRRLAGGSYEQYF.

This chain connects TRBV27 to TRBJ1-5, with 7 positions matching TRBD1. The CDR3 is made up of 17 amino acids. Per germline, CDR1 MNHEY and CDR2 SMNVEV (reference sequence). The V segment lost 5 bases and the J segment 0 bases; nucleotides outside the gene matches: 10. The CDR3 loop is CASSPPGTAYSNQPQHF. As DNA, the CDR3 is TGTGCCAGCAGTCCGCCAGGGACAGCCTATAGCAATCAGCCCCAGCATTTT.

CDR3 in DNA: TGTGCCAGCAGTCGTTTGGACAGGGGGATCTATGGCTACACCTTC. Translation gives CASSRLDRGIYGYTF. V gene TRBV27 combines with J gene TRBJ1-2, with 10 positions matching TRBD1. J gave up 4 bases and V 5 bases, and 7 bases lay outside the gene matches. The germline V gene has CDR1 MNHEY and CDR2 SMNVEV (reference sequence). The CDR3 is 15 residues long.

This chain links TRBV6-4 with TRBJ2-1, with D possibly TRBD2 on 9 matching bases. From germline, CDR1 is MRHNA and CDR2 SNTAGT. V was pared by 4 bases and J by 5 bases, with 30 bases between. This CDR3 spans 20 amino acids. The CDR3 coding sequence is TGTGCCAGCAGTGTTACCTCACAGGGGGTTAAGATAGCGGGGGACAATGAGCAGTTCTTC. This gives the protein CASSVTSQGVKIAGDNEQFF.

The chain uses TRBV11-3 and TRBJ2-7; perhaps TRBD1 as D (6 bases). Trimming cost V 4 bases and J 5 bases, with 15 bases left between them. This CDR3 has 14 amino acids. CDR1 is SGHNT, CDR2 YENEEA, per germline. The CDR3 region is CASSSYTDRDEQYF. The CDR3 DNA sequence: TGTGCCAGCAGCTCGTATACGGACAGAGACGAGCAGTACTTC.

This chain connects TRBV2 to TRBJ1-6; TRBD1 matches at 8 bases. The CDR3 spans 15 residues. The germline CDR1 and CDR2 sequences are SNHLY and FYNNEI. Trimming removed 7 bases from V and 14 bases from J; junction bases left unmatched: 16. The CDR3 DNA reads TGTGCCAGCACCCTCGAGGGACAGGCTGTTGGATCCCTCCACTTT. Its protein is CASTLEGQAVGSLHF.

The J gene is TRBJ2-7, the V gene TRBV27, with TRBD2 matching 7 bases. V gave up 3 bases and J gave up 5 bases; unmatched junction bases: 7. Germline V lookup: CDR1 MNHEY, CDR2 SMNVEV (reference sequence). CDR3 length: 14 residues. The chain's CDR3 is CASSLWSGRDEQYF. The CDR3 DNA reads as TGTGCCAGCAGTTTGTGGTCAGGGAGGGACGAGCAGTACTTC.

J is TRBJ1-5 and V is TRBV28, with TRBD1 identical over 9 bases. The trim removed 7 bases at V and 7 bases at J, leaving 8 bases unmatched. The CDR3 spans 14 residues. The germline CDR1 and CDR2 sequences are MDHEN and SYDVKM. CDR3 protein: CASTWDRERQPQHF. CDR3 sequence (DNA): TGTGCCAGCACCTGGGACAGGGAGAGGCAGCCCCAGCATTTT. Based on the CDR3 plus reference TRBV28 and TRBJ1-5, the full variable domain is DVKVTQSSRYLVKRTGEKVFLECVQDMDHENMFWYRQDPGLGLRLIYFSYDVKMKEKGDIPEGYSVSREKKERFSLILESASTNQTSMYLCASTWDRERQPQHFGDGTRLSIL.

Turning to this clone: Sequence at one end of the junction differs from germline and may be a read error. This chain uses TRBV7-9 with TRBJ2-7, with TRBD2 identical over 11 bases. Germline V CDR1 and CDR2: SEHNR, FQNEAQ (reference sequence). The CDR3 has 15 residues. The CDR3 spells CSSSLIVAGGPEQYF. The CDR3 DNA sequence: TGTTCCAGCAGCTTAATTGTAGCGGGAGGGCCCGAGCAGTACTTC. The full variable domain, its missing parts supplied by reference TRBV7-9 and TRBJ2-7, is DTGVSQNPRHKITKRGQNVTFRCDPISEHNRLYWYRQTLGQGPEFLTYFQNEAQLEKSRLLSDRFSAERPKGSFSTLEIQRTEQGDSAMYLCSSSLIVAGGPEQYFGPGTRLTVT.

This chain uses TRBV28 with TRBJ2-1, with 7 nucleotides matching TRBD2. V gave up 4 bases and J gave up 9 bases; unmatched junction bases: 6. The CDR3 covers 13 residues. From germline, CDR1 is MDHEN and CDR2 SYDVKM. CDR3 region: CASSSRLAREQFF. Here the CDR3 DNA reads TGTGCCAGCAGTTCCAGACTAGCACGTGAGCAGTTCTTC.

Comment on this clone: A junction boundary mismatches the germline segment, possibly from a read error. The rearrangement links TRBV7-7 to TRBJ1-3, with TRBD1 matching 8 bases. The CDR3 has 16 amino acids. The germline V gene encodes CDR1 SSHAT and CDR2 FNYEAQ (reference sequence). CDR3: CASSPTDRASGNTIYF. In DNA form, the CDR3 reads TGTGCTAGCAGCCCGACGGACAGGGCCTCTGGAAACACCATATATTTT.

The chain carries TRBV6-5 and TRBJ1-1, with D possibly TRBD1 on 5 matching bases. V was shortened by 4 bases and J by 3 bases, with 15 bases between the two germline ends. Germline CDR1 and CDR2: MNHEY and SVGAGI. The CDR3 has 15 residues. The CDR3 reads CASSLMAGWDTEAFF. CDR3 sequence (DNA): TGTGCCAGCAGTTTAATGGCAGGGTGGGACACTGAAGCTTTCTTT.

The chain combines TRBV25-1 with TRBJ2-7; 10 nucleotides match TRBD2. The V and J ends lost 2 bases and 3 bases, in that order; junction bases with no gene match: 4. Germline CDR1 reads MGHDK; CDR2 reads SYGVNS. CDR3 size: 15 residues. The DNA for the CDR3 is TGTGCCAGCAGTGAACCTACTAGCGGGGTCTACGAGCAGTACTTC. Protein: CASSEPTSGVYEQYF.

The V and J genes are TRBV27 and TRBJ1-5, with 8 bases fitting TRBD1. The CDR3 contains 15 residues. V shed 5 bases, J shed 5 bases, and the junction held 8 bases outside the gene matches. CDR1 and CDR2 from the germline V gene are MNHEY and SMNVEV (reference sequence). The CDR3 spells CASSPTGVRDQPQHF. Here the CDR3 DNA reads TGTGCCAGCAGTCCGACAGGGGTTAGAGATCAGCCCCAGCATTTT.

This clone was found once. The V and J genes are TRBV18 and TRBJ2-1, with 10 bases identical to TRBD2. From germline, CDR1 is KGHSH and CDR2 LQKENI. CDR3 length equals 15 residues. Trimming at V came to 6 bases and at J to 5 bases, leaving 7 bases not matched to a gene. For the CDR3, the DNA is TGTGCCAGCTCGGACACTAGCGGGGCACACAATGAGCAGTTCTTC. This translates into CASSDTSGAHNEQFF.

This rearrangement joins TRBV15 to TRBJ1-1; D is possibly TRBD1 (5 bases). CDR1 and CDR2 (germline): LNHNV, YYDKDF (reference sequence). The CDR3 runs 14 residues. The V end was cut by 3 bases, the J end by 1 base, with 9 bases between. The CDR3 here is CATSRSQGNTEAFF. The CDR3 DNA sequence: TGTGCCACCAGCAGGTCCCAGGGGAACACTGAAGCTTTCTTT.